Following are 25 T cell receptor beta chains from one sample sequenced in a study of blood T cell repertoires in COVID-19. Clones were sequenced by immunoSEQ multiplex PCR, and TCRdb holds only the in-frame ones, with some missing. The sample records roughly 88,000 clones, around 80% being singletons. The sample comprised peripheral blood. These receptors were obtained from a woman at least 80 years old with active or convalescent COVID-19.

This clone showed up just once. The chain links TRBV4-2 to TRBJ1-2; D not certain. From germline, CDR1 is LGHNA and CDR2 YNFKEQ. V was trimmed by 0 bases and J by 2 bases, leaving 10 bases between them. The CDR3 contains 15 residues. Written as DNA, the CDR3 is TGTGCCAGCAGCCAAGATACCGGGTTAAACTATGGCTACACCTTC. Its translation is CASSQDTGLNYGYTF.

The rearrangement uses TRBV13 and TRBJ2-7; D might be TRBD2 (6 bases). V shed 6 bases and J shed 3 bases, with 9 bases lying between them. The CDR3 extends over 12 amino acids. CDR1 and CDR2 from the germline V gene are PRHDT and FYEKMQ (reference sequence). The CDR3 is CASRAGIYEQYF. The CDR3, as DNA: TGTGCCAGCAGAGCGGGCATCTACGAGCAGTACTTC.

The V call is TRBV27, the J call TRBJ1-1; the match to TRBD1 covers 8 bases. The length of the CDR3 is 15 residues. J lost 1 base, V lost 4 bases, and 5 bases had no gene match. The germline V gene encodes CDR1 MNHEY and CDR2 SMNVEV (reference sequence). CDR3: CASSSWTGKNTEAFF. The CDR3 DNA is TGTGCCAGCAGTTCATGGACAGGGAAGAACACTGAAGCTTTCTTT.

The chain joins TRBV4-3 to TRBJ1-6, with D uncertain. With 2 bases removed from V and 0 bases from J, the gap between germline ends came to 8 bases. The germline V gene has CDR1 LGHNA and CDR2 YSLEER. The CDR3 runs to 16 residues. The CDR3, as DNA: TGCGCCAGCAGCCAAAGTCGGAGCTCCTATAATTCACCCCTCCACTTT. Translation gives CASSQSRSSYNSPLHF.

V is TRBV18 and J is TRBJ2-3; possibly TRBD1 for D (6 bases). Germline V gene data show CDR1 as KGHSH and CDR2 as LQKENI. The CDR3 covers 13 residues. The ends were cut back, 2 bases at V and 5 bases at J, with 8 bases in the middle. The CDR3 region has the DNA TGTGCCAGCTCACCAGGGGGCGAAGATACGCAGTATTTT. Protein sequence: CASSPGGEDTQYF.

Here the CDR3 DNA reads TGTGCCAGCTCACCACCCCTGGAGACCCAGTACTTC. It is translated as CASSPPLETQYF. This rearrangement joins TRBV18 to TRBJ2-5; D gene unclear. V was clipped by 0 bases and J by 5 bases, with 4 bases between them. CDR1 and CDR2 (germline): KGHSH, LQKENI. The CDR3 runs 12 residues.

The V and J genes are TRBV7-2 and TRBJ2-7; TRBD1 matches at 10 bases. V lost 6 bases and J lost 6; bases outside the gene matches: 8. The germline V gene encodes CDR1 SGHTA and CDR2 FQGNSA. This CDR3 has 14 amino acids. DNA for the CDR3: TGTGCCAGCAGACGGACGGACAGGGGGTTCGAGCAGTACTTC. Its protein is CASRRTDRGFEQYF. The full variable domain, its missing parts supplied by reference TRBV7-2 and TRBJ2-7, is GAGVSQSPSNKVTEKGKDVELRCDPISGHTALYWYRQSLGQGLEFLIYFQGNSAPDKSGLPSDRFSAERTGGSVSTLTIQRTQQEDSAVYLCASRRTDRGFEQYFGPGTRLTVT.

V usage is TRBV19 and J usage is TRBJ1-4, with TRBD1 matching over 8 bases. This CDR3 is built from 15 residues. V lost 7 bases and J lost 4; bases outside the gene matches: 8. Germline-derived CDR1 and CDR2 are LNHDA and SQIVND (reference sequence). This CDR3 reads CASKPPGQDNEKLFF. The CDR3 DNA sequence: TGTGCCAGTAAGCCACCGGGACAGGATAATGAAAAACTGTTTTTT.

The rearrangement links TRBV7-9 to TRBJ2-1, with 9 bases identical to TRBD2. The germline V gene encodes CDR1 SEHNR and CDR2 FQNEAQ (reference sequence). The CDR3 spans 17 residues. V lost 0 bases to trimming and J lost 3 bases; unmatched junction nucleotides: 6. The CDR3 DNA is TGTGCCAGCAGCTTAGCCCTAGCGGGATCCTTCTACAATGAGCAGTTCTTC. It codes for CASSLALAGSFYNEQFF.

The V call is TRBV15, the J call TRBJ1-2; 7 nucleotides align to TRBD1. The CDR3 loop spans 14 amino acids. Losses at the gene ends were 2 bases for V and 7 bases for J; bases not matched to a gene: 7. Germline values: CDR1 LNHNV, CDR2 YYDKDF (reference sequence). CDR3 sequence: CATSRKQGSGGYTF. The CDR3 DNA follows: TGTGCCACCAGCAGAAAACAGGGGAGTGGTGGCTACACCTTC.

The J gene is TRBJ1-5, the V gene TRBV30; D remains unclear. The germline CDR1 and CDR2 sequences are GTSNPN and SVGIG (reference sequence). CDR3 length equals 12 residues. The V end lost 8 bases, the J end lost 0 bases, and 8 bases lay between the germline ends. As DNA, the CDR3 is TGTGCCGCGGCAGATAGCAATCAGCCCCAGCATTTT. Translated: CAAADSNQPQHF.

The chain combines TRBV19 with TRBJ1-5, with TRBD1 matching over 7 bases. V trimming: 5 bases; J trimming: 1 base; junction bases outside the gene matches: 8. Germline assignment: CDR1 LNHDA and CDR2 SQIVND (reference sequence). The CDR3 runs to 16 residues. Written as DNA, the CDR3 is TGTGCCAGTAGTCCACTCGGGACAGCCAGCAATCAGCCCCAGCATTTT. It is translated as CASSPLGTASNQPQHF.

The chain employs TRBV5-1 and TRBJ2-2; unclear D gene. The V and J ends lost 4 bases and 5 bases respectively, with 9 bases between them. There are 13 residues in the CDR3. Germline assignment: CDR1 SGHRS and CDR2 YFSETQ. The CDR3 nucleotides read TGCGCCAGCAGCAACACGACAACCGGGGAGCTGTTTTTT. Encoded protein: CASSNTTTGELFF.

This clone appeared a single time. This chain uses TRBV18 with TRBJ1-1; D is perhaps TRBD1 (6 bases). The CDR3 length is 12 residues. Trimming cost V 3 bases and J 7 bases, with 9 bases left between them. The germline V gene has CDR1 KGHSH and CDR2 LQKENI. CDR3 residues: CASSPTQGEAFF. The DNA for the CDR3 is TGTGCCAGCTCACCTACACAGGGTGAAGCTTTCTTT.

In this sample, this clone turned up once. This chain uses TRBV10-3 with TRBJ2-2, with D possibly matching TRBD2 (5 bases). The V end was cut by 8 bases, the J end by 5 bases, with 15 bases between. This CDR3 contains 14 residues. The V gene's germline CDR1 is ENHRY and CDR2 SYGVKD. The CDR3 region has the DNA TGTGCCATCCGAAGCGGTAGTTATACCGGGGAGCTGTTTTTT. Its protein product is CAIRSGSYTGELFF.

The gene calls are TRBV28 and TRBJ1-2; 8 bases are shared with TRBD1. The germline V gene encodes CDR1 MDHEN and CDR2 SYDVKM. This CDR3 has 14 amino acids. With V trimmed by 5 bases and J by 8 bases, 10 bases remained unmatched. The CDR3 DNA follows: TGTGCCAGCAGTCCCCCTGACAGGGGTAACGGCTACACCTTC. It is translated as CASSPPDRGNGYTF.

The chain has TRBV10-3 and TRBJ1-3; the D is unclear. This CDR3 contains 13 residues. The germline V gene has CDR1 ENHRY and CDR2 SYGVKD. V lost 8 bases, J lost 0 bases, and 8 bases lay in between. CDR3 DNA sequence: TGTGCCATCGGGCAGATCTCTGGAAACACCATATATTTT. It encodes CAIGQISGNTIYF.

The chain recombines TRBV7-9 with TRBJ1-4; D gene unclear. The CDR3 runs to 16 residues. With 3 bases removed from V and 2 bases from J, the gap between germline ends came to 13 bases. CDR1 SEHNR and CDR2 FQNEAQ come from the germline V gene (reference sequence). The CDR3 sequence: CASSLSHSGTNEKLFF. CDR3 coding DNA: TGTGCCAGCAGCTTGAGCCATTCCGGGACTAATGAAAAACTGTTTTTT.

V usage is TRBV11-3 and J usage is TRBJ2-1; no clear D gene. Germline CDR1 reads SGHNT; CDR2 reads YENEEA. V was shortened by 1 base and J by 2 bases, with 15 bases between the two germline ends. CDR3 size: 17 residues. DNA for the CDR3: TGTGCCAGCAGCTTAGCCTTTTCTAGTACTCCCTACAATGAGCAGTTCTTC. It is translated as CASSLAFSSTPYNEQFF.

This clone came up many times. The rearrangement joins TRBV27 to TRBJ1-2, with 8 nucleotides matching TRBD1. Per the germline V gene, CDR1 is MNHEY and CDR2 is SMNVEV (reference sequence). The CDR3 length is 13 residues. Losses at the gene ends were 4 bases for V and 4 bases for J; bases not matched to a gene: 2. Here the CDR3 reads CASSSGGLYGYTF. DNA for the CDR3: TGTGCCAGCAGTTCAGGGGGCCTCTATGGCTACACCTTC.

The genes are TRBV12-3 or TRBV12-4 and TRBJ1-1, with a weak D call TRBD1 (5 bases). V gave up 8 bases and J gave up 11 bases, with 21 bases separating them. This CDR3 is built from 13 residues. The CDR3 here is CASSLGGDPGAFF. CDR3 DNA: TGTGCCAGCTCCCTGGGAGGGGACCCGGGGGCTTTCTTT.

The rearrangement links TRBV3-1 (or the pseudogene TRBV3-2) to TRBJ1-5; 7 bases map to TRBD1. This CDR3 has 16 residues. Trimming took 3 bases from V and 6 from J; bases not matched to a gene: 11. Germline CDR1 reads LGHDT; CDR2 reads YNNKEL (reference sequence). The CDR3 DNA sequence: TGTGCCAGCAGCCAGAACCCGACAGGGTCGGGTCAGCCCCAGCATTTT. It is translated as CASSQNPTGSGQPQHF.

This clone was recorded only once. V usage is TRBV4-3 and J usage is TRBJ2-7; possible D gene TRBD2, 5 bases. From germline, CDR1 is LGHNA and CDR2 YSLEER. The ends were cut back, 3 bases at V and 6 bases at J, with 12 bases in the middle. This CDR3 has 13 residues. CDR3 loop: CASSQGVGTEQYF. The CDR3 bases are TGCGCCAGCAGCCAGGGAGTGGGCACCGAGCAGTACTTC.

This clone was observed once. The genes are TRBV7-9 and TRBJ1-2, with TRBD1 matching 11 bases. The CDR3 sequence is 15 residues long. Trimming removed 5 bases from V and 6 bases from J; junction bases left unmatched: 8. Germline assignment: CDR1 SEHNR and CDR2 FQNEAQ (reference sequence). The DNA of the CDR3 is TGTGCCAGCAGCCCTGGACAGGGGGCTACCCATGGCTACACCTTC. Its protein is CASSPGQGATHGYTF.

The rearrangement links TRBV6-5 to TRBJ1-2, with D perhaps matching TRBD1 (6 bases). Deletions cut 8 bases from V and 4 bases from J, with 11 bases between. The V gene's germline CDR1 is MNHEY and CDR2 SVGAGI. There are 12 residues in the CDR3. CDR3: CASAGATYGYTF. The CDR3 DNA is TGTGCCAGCGCGGGGGCAACCTATGGCTACACCTTC.